The sequence of this T cell receptor beta chain was determined in a study of T cell responses to AZD1222 COVID-19 vaccine. V was cut by 2 bases and J by 5 bases, with 23 bases left in between. The germline CDR1 and CDR2 sequences are SGHKS and YYEKEE (reference sequence). CDR3 length equals 17 residues. Generated by immunoSEQ multiplex PCR, the TCRdb table keeps only in-frame clones and is missing some. The top ten clones hold 25% to 30% of a sample with some 120,000 clones, about 89% of them seen once. This clone was seen more than once but under ten times. The chain couples TRBV5-5 to TRBJ2-7, with D possibly being TRBD1 or TRBD2 (6 bases each). The sequence was collected from an adult in good health. The sample consisted of peripheral blood, taken on day 0 of AZD1222 vaccination. Here the CDR3 reads CASSLWEWGALQDEQYF. The CDR3 coding sequence is TGTGCCAGCAGCTTATGGGAATGGGGGGCCCTTCAGGACGAGCAGTACTTC.